The next 18 T cell receptor beta chains were all read from a single sample in a study of human T cells and chemical hapten exposure. Indicated time point: patch test 2, 6 weeks after DPC sensitization. Treatment given: therapeutic diphenylcyclopropenone sensitization with weekly scalp DPC. TCRdb itself ran the RACE reads through MiXCR, one entry per CDR3 protein. The sample lists approximately 95,000 distinct CDR3 sequences, over 9.5% occurring once. This specimen was whole blood, taken in connection with sensitization to the hapten diphenylcyclopropenone (DPC). The receptors stem from a woman aged 40 to 50 with alopecia areata. Some clones in this sample may be carry-over from other donors' samples.

This clonotype was counted ten times or more. At one boundary the junction diverges from the germline segment, which might be a read error. This chain connects TRBV11-2 to TRBJ1-3, with D unclear. The CDR3 loop spans 17 amino acids. From germline, CDR1 is SGHAT and CDR2 FQNNGV. The CDR3 region is CASSLVTRKFSGNTIYF. The CDR3, as DNA: TGTGCCAGCAGTTTAGTCACAAGGAAATTCTCTGGAAACACCATATATTTT. Full variable domain (remainder filled in from reference TRBV11-2 and TRBJ1-3): EAGVAQSPRYKIIEKRQSVAFWCNPISGHATLYWYQQILGQGPKLLIQFQNNGVVDDSQLPKDRFSAERLKGVDSTLKIQPAKLEDSAVYLCASSLVTRKFSGNTIYFGEGSWLTVV.

The chain joins TRBV29-1 to TRBJ2-1; 10 bases line up with TRBD2. The J segment lost 9 bases and the V segment lost 4 bases, leaving 6 bases of the junction unmatched. The germline V gene encodes CDR1 SQVTM and CDR2 ANQGSEA. This CDR3 has 13 residues. In DNA, the CDR3 is TGCAGCGTTGGGCTAGCGGGAGCAGGTGAGCAGTTCTTC. It is translated as CSVGLAGAGEQFF.

This clonotype was recorded at least ten times. The chain recombines TRBV6-5 with TRBJ1-5; 7 bases are a match to TRBD1. The germline CDR1 and CDR2 sequences are MNHEY and SVGAGI. This CDR3 spans 15 amino acids. Trimming cost V 5 bases and J 1 base; bases outside gene matches: 5. CDR3 sequence: CASSRGRGSNQPQHF. CDR3 sequence (DNA): TGTGCCAGCAGTAGGGGGCGAGGCAGCAATCAGCCCCAGCATTTT.

The chain has TRBV12-3 or TRBV12-4 and TRBJ2-7; a possible D gene is TRBD2 (6 bases). The CDR3 consists of 12 residues. V lost 8 bases, J lost 0 bases, and 8 bases lay in between. The CDR3 is CASRRASYEQYF. The CDR3 DNA reads as TGTGCCAGCCGGAGGGCCTCCTACGAGCAGTACTTC.

This clonotype was observed a handful of times. V and J are TRBV6-2 or TRBV6-3 and TRBJ2-1; D might be TRBD1 (5 bases). V was cut by 2 bases and J by 1 base, with 9 bases left in between. Germline values: CDR1 MNHEY, CDR2 SVGEGT. The CDR3 sequence is 15 residues long. The CDR3 here is CASSYVGPSYNEQFF. CDR3 nucleotides: TGTGCCAGCAGTTACGTGGGGCCGTCCTACAATGAGCAGTTCTTC.

This clonotype appeared many times. J is TRBJ1-5 and V is TRBV6-2 or TRBV6-3; D possibly corresponds to TRBD1 (5 bases). There are 18 residues in the CDR3. CDR1 is MNHEY and CDR2 is SVGEGT in the germline V gene. V lost 2 bases, J lost 0 bases, and 17 bases lay in between. The DNA for the CDR3 is TGTGCCAGCAGTTACACGAGCCGGGACGGGTATAGCAATCAGCCCCAGCATTTT. The encoded protein is CASSYTSRDGYSNQPQHF.

The V gene is TRBV7-2, the J gene TRBJ2-7; 9 nucleotides align to TRBD1. The CDR3 spans 15 residues. Trimming removed 5 bases from V and 4 bases from J; junction bases left unmatched: 9. CDR1 and CDR2 (germline): SGHTA, FQGNSA. CDR3 nucleotide sequence: TGTGCCAGCAGCCCGATGACAGGGGGTTTATACGAGCAGTACTTC. This sequence encodes CASSPMTGGLYEQYF.

This clonotype came up many times. The chain employs TRBV2 and TRBJ1-2; 7 bases map to TRBD1. Germline V CDR1 and CDR2: SNHLY, FYNNEI. This CDR3 has 12 residues. The trim removed 6 bases at V and 6 bases at J, leaving 4 bases unmatched. The CDR3 DNA is TGTGCCAGCAGATATACAGGGGATGGCTACACCTTC. This gives the protein CASRYTGDGYTF.

This clonotype was observed at least ten times. V and J are TRBV7-9 and TRBJ1-6, with D perhaps matching TRBD1 (5 bases). This CDR3 has 13 residues. The V gene's germline CDR1 is SEHNR and CDR2 FQNEAQ (reference sequence). V dropped 6 bases and J dropped 7 bases, with 10 bases sitting between them. The CDR3 region has the DNA TGTGCCAGCAGAGGGACTTCCAATTCACCCCTCCACTTT. This gives the protein CASRGTSNSPLHF. The variable domain in full, completed from reference TRBV7-9 and TRBJ1-6, reads DTGVSQNPRHKITKRGQNVTFRCDPISEHNRLYWYRQTLGQGPEFLTYFQNEAQLEKSRLLSDRFSAERPKGSFSTLEIQRTEQGDSAMYLCASRGTSNSPLHFGNGTRLTVT.

This clonotype appeared a few times. This chain joins TRBV9 and TRBJ2-2; D is unclear. Deletions cut 2 bases from V and 7 bases from J, with 12 bases between. The CDR3 totals 14 residues. Germline CDR1 reads SGDLS; CDR2 reads YYNGEE. CDR3 region: CASSVVQDGGELFF. As DNA, the CDR3 is TGTGCCAGCAGCGTGGTTCAGGATGGCGGGGAGCTGTTTTTT.

The chain uses TRBV28 and TRBJ1-2; a possible D gene is TRBD1 (5 bases). The CDR3 covers 12 residues. V shed 6 bases and J shed 8 bases, with 13 bases lying between them. Germline loops: CDR1 MDHEN, CDR2 SYDVKM. The CDR3 here is CASSWGRTGYTF. The DNA of the CDR3 is TGTGCCAGCAGCTGGGGACGGACAGGCTACACCTTC.

The chain joins TRBV6-2 or TRBV6-3 to TRBJ2-2; 9 bases are a match to TRBD1. This CDR3 region has 15 residues. Germline loops: CDR1 MNHEY, CDR2 SVGEGT. V was pared by 8 bases and J by 8 bases, with 12 bases of the junction left unmatched. The CDR3 loop is CASSAPGQGDGELFF. CDR3 sequence (DNA): TGTGCCAGCTCCGCCCCGGGACAGGGTGATGGGGAGCTGTTTTTT.

A few counts support this clonotype. The V call is TRBV30, the J call TRBJ2-7, with 7 bases fitting TRBD2. This CDR3 is 14 amino acids long. The germline gives CDR1 GTSNPN, CDR2 SVGIG (reference sequence). V was clipped by 0 bases and J by 3 bases; unmatched bases: 5. The CDR3 DNA reads as TGTGCCTGGAGTGTACGACTAGCTGTCTACGAGCAGTACTTC. This codes for CAWSVRLAVYEQYF.

This clonotype showed up many times. The chain has TRBV11-3 and TRBJ2-5; D perhaps matches TRBD1 (6 bases). This CDR3 has 13 residues. Germline lookup yields CDR1 SGHNT and CDR2 YENEEA. Trimming stripped 5 bases from V and 4 bases from J, with 11 bases between. DNA for the CDR3: TGTGCCAGCAGCCTTGGACAGAGAGAGACCCAGTACTTC. As protein: CASSLGQRETQYF.

This clonotype appeared many times. The rearrangement joins TRBV12-3 or TRBV12-4 to TRBJ1-1; perhaps TRBD1 as D (5 bases). This CDR3 is 16 amino acids long. Deletions cut 1 base from V and 2 bases from J, with 14 bases between. In DNA form, the CDR3 reads TGTGCCAGCAGTTTAGGAGCGAACAGGAAAAACACTGAAGCTTTCTTT. It codes for CASSLGANRKNTEAFF.

This clonotype was detected only a few times. The gene calls are TRBV6-2 or TRBV6-3 and TRBJ1-1; no definite D call. V dropped 2 bases and J dropped 5 bases, with 12 bases sitting between them. The CDR3 is made up of 14 amino acids. Germline loops: CDR1 MNHEY, CDR2 SVGEGT. In DNA, the CDR3 is TGTGCCAGCAGTTACCAACGAACGAGAACTGAAGCTTTCTTT. It codes for CASSYQRTRTEAFF.

The V gene is TRBV7-2, the J gene TRBJ2-5, with 7 bases aligning to TRBD2. The CDR3 is 15 residues long. V was clipped by 3 bases and J by 5 bases; unmatched bases: 9. Looked up from germline, CDR1 is SGHTA and CDR2 is FQGNSA. The CDR3 protein is CASSFGLGGSETQYF. CDR3 coding DNA: TGTGCCAGCAGCTTCGGACTAGGTGGGTCGGAGACCCAGTACTTC.

This clonotype was seen many times. The chain uses TRBV7-2 and TRBJ2-7; 10 bases are a match to TRBD2. Germline lookup yields CDR1 SGHTA and CDR2 FQGNSA. CDR3 length: 16 residues. The ends lost 2 bases at V and 5 bases at J; junction bases unmatched: 9. The CDR3 DNA reads as TGTGCCAGCAGCTTACAATCTAGCGGGGGTACTCACGAGCAGTACTTC. Its protein is CASSLQSSGGTHEQYF.